This TCR beta chain was recorded in a study of response to subunit inactivated influenza vaccine. The germline CDR1 and CDR2 sequences are SNHLY and FYNNEI. The CDR3 covers 13 residues. V dropped 11 bases and J dropped 1 base, with 15 bases sitting between them. This clonotype has more than one count but fewer than ten. Its antigen is undetermined. TCRdb processed the RT-PCR reads anew with MiXCR; each CDR3 protein has one entry. The table lists roughly 700,000 distinct CDR3 sequences, roughly 14% of them singletons. Study-wide findings and caveats: The authors offered the suggestion that each seasonal influenza vaccination recruits few new T cells.

This clonotype was obtained from a man aged 45-65 years who received an inactivated influenza vaccine. The chain uses TRBV2 and TRBJ2-7, with D tentatively TRBD2 (6 bases). The specimen was PBMCs from blood, collected 14 days before vaccination. CDR3: CAGTGTASYEQYF. CDR3 sequence (DNA): TGTGCCGGAACCGGGACTGCGTCCTACGAGCAGTACTTC.